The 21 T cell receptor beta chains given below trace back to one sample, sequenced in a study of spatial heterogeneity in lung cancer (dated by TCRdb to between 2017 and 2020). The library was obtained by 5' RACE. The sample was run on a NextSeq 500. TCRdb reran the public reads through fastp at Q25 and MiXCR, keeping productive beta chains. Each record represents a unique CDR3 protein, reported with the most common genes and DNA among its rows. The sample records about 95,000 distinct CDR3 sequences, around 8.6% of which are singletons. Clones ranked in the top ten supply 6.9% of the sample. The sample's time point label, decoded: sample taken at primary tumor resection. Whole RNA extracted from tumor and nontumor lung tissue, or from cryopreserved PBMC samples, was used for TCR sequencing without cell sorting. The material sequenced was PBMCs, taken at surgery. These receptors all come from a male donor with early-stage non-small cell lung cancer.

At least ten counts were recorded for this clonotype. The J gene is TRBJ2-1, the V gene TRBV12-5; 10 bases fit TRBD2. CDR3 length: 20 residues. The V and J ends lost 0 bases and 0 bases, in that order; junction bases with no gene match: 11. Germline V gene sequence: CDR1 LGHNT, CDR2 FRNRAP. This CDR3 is CASGLVAGGGRLSSYNEQFF. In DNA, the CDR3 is TGTGCTAGTGGTTTGGTAGCGGGAGGGGGCCGACTTAGCTCCTACAATGAGCAGTTCTTC.

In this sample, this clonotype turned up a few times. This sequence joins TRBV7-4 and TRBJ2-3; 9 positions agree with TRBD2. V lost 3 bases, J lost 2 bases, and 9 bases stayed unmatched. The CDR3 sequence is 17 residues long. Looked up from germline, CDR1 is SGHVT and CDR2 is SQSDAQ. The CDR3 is CASSFMRGRASTDTQYF. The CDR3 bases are TGTGCCAGCAGCTTCATGCGCGGGAGGGCCTCCACAGATACGCAGTATTTT.

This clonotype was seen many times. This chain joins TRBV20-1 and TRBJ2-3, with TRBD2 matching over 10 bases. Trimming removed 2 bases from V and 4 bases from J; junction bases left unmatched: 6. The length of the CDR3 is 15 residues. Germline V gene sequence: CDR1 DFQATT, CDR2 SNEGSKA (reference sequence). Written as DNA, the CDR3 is TGCAGTGCTAGAAAGGCTAGCGGGAGTGCAGATACGCAGTATTTT. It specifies CSARKASGSADTQYF.

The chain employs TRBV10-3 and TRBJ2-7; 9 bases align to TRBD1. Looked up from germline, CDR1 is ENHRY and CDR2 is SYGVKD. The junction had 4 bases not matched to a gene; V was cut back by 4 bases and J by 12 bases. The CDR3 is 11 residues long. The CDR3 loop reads CAISGGTGRYF. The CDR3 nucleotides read TGTGCCATCAGTGGGGGGACAGGGAGGTACTTC.

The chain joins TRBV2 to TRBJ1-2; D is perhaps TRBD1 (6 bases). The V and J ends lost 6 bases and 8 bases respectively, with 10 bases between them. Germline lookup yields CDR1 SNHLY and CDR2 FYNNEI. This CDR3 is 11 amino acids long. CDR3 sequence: CASSYTGGYTF. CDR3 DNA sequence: TGTGCCAGCAGCTACACAGGGGGCTACACCTTC.

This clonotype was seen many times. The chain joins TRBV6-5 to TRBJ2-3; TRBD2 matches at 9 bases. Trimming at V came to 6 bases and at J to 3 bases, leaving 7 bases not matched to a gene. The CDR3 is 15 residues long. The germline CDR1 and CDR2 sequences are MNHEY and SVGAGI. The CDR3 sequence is CASRRTSGRTDTQYF. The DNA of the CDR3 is TGTGCCAGCAGGAGGACCAGCGGGAGGACAGATACGCAGTATTTT.

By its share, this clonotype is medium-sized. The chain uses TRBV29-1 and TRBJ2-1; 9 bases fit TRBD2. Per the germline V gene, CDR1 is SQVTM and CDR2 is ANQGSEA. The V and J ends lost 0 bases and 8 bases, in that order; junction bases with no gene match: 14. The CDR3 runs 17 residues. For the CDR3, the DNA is TGCAGCGTTGAAGATCACTTTGGAAGCGGGAGGCGGGATGAGCAGTTCTTC. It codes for CSVEDHFGSGRRDEQFF.

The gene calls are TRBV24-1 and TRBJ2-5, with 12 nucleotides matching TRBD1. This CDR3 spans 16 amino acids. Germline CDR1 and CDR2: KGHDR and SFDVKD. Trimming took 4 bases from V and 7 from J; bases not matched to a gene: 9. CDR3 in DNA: TGTGCCACCAGTGAAACCGGGACAGGGGGCGCAGGGACCCAGTACTTC. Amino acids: CATSETGTGGAGTQYF.

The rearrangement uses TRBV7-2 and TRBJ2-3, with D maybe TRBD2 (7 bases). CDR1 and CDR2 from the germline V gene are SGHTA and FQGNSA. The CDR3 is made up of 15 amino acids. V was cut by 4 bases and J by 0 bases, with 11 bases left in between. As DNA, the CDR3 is TGTGCCAGCAGCTCCGGGGGGCGAAGCACAGATACGCAGTATTTT. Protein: CASSSGGRSTDTQYF.

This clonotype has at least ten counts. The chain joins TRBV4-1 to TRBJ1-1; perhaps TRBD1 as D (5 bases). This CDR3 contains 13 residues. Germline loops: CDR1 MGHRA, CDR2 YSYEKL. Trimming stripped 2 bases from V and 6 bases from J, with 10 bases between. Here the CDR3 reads CASSQLGTAEAFF. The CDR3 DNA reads TGCGCCAGCAGCCAACTAGGGACGGCTGAAGCTTTCTTT.

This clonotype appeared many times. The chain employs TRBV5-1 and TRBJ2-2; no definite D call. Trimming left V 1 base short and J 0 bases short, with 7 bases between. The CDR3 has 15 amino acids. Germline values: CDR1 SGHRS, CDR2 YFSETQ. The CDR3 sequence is CASSLPFPNTGELFF. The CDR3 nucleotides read TGCGCCAGCAGCTTGCCCTTTCCGAACACCGGGGAGCTGTTTTTT. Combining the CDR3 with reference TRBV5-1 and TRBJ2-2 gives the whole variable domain KAGVTQTPRYLIKTRGQQVTLSCSPISGHRSVSWYQQTPGQGLQFLFEYFSETQRNKGNFPGRFSGRQFSNSRSEMNVSTLELGDSALYLCASSLPFPNTGELFFGEGSRLTVL.

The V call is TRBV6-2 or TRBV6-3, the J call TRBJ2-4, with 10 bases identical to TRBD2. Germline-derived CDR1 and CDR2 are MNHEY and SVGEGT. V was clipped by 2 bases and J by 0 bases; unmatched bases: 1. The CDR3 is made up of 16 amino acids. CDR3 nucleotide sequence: TGTGCCAGCAGTTACGCTAGCGGGAGAGCCAAAAACATTCAGTACTTC. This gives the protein CASSYASGRAKNIQYF.

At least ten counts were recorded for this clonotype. CDR3 amino acids: CAISSLYEQYF. CDR3 coding DNA: TGTGCCATCAGCTCATTGTACGAGCAGTACTTC. This sequence joins TRBV10-3 and TRBJ2-7; D gene uncertain. The CDR3 is 11 amino acids. V was trimmed by 6 bases and J by 4 bases, leaving 7 bases between them. Germline V gives CDR1 ENHRY, CDR2 SYGVKD.

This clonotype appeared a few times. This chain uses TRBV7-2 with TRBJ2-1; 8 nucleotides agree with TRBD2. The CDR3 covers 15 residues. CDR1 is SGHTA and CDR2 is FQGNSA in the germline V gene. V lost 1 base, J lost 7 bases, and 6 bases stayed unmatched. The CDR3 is CASSLDPAGVNEQFF. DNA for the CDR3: TGTGCCAGCAGCTTAGACCCAGCGGGGGTGAATGAGCAGTTCTTC.

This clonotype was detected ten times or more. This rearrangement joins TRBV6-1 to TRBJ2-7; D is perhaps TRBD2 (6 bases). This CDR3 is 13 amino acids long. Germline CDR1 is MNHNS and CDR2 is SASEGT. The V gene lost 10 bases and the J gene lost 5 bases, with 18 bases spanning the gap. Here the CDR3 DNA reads TGTGCCACCCGGACTCGGCTAGCGAACGAGCAGTACTTC. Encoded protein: CATRTRLANEQYF.

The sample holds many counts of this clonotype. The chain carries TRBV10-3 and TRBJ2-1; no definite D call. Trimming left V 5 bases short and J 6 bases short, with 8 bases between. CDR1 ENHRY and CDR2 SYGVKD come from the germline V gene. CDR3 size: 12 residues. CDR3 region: CAISRASNEQFF. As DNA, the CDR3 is TGTGCCATCAGTAGGGCCTCCAATGAGCAGTTCTTC.

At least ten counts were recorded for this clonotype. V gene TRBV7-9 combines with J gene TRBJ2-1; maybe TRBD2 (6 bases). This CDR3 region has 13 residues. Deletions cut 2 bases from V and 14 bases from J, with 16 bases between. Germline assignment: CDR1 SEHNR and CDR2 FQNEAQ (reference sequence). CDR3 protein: CASSLIASARKFF. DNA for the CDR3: TGTGCCAGCAGCTTAATAGCTAGCGCCCGCAAGTTCTTC.

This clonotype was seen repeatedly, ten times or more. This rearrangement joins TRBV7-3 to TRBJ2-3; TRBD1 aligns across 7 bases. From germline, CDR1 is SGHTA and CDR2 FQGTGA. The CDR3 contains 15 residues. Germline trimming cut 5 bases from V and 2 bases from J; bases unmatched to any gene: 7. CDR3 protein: CASSVLGGPTDTQYF. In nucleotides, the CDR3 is TGTGCCAGCAGCGTCTTAGGGGGCCCCACAGATACGCAGTATTTT.

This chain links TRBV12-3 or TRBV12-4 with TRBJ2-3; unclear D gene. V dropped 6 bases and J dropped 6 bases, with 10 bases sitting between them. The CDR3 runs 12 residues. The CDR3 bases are TGTGCCAGCAGCCCATTCGGGGATACGCAGTATTTT. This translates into CASSPFGDTQYF.

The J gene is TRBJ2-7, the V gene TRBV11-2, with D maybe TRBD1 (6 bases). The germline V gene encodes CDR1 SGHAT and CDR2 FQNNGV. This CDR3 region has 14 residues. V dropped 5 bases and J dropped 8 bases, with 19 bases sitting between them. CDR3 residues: CASSLRQAPSKQYF. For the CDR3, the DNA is TGTGCCAGCAGCCTGAGACAGGCACCGTCAAAGCAGTACTTC.

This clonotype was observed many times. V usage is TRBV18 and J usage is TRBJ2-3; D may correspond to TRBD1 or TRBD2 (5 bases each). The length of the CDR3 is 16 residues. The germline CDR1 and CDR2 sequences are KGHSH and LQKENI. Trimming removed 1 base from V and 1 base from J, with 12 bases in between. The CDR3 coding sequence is TGTGCCAGCTCACCACTGTGGGACGCGCGCACAGATACGCAGTATTTT. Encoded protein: CASSPLWDARTDTQYF.